The sequence of this T cell receptor (beta chain) was determined in a study of T cell clonotyping in hematopoietic cell transplantation. V was pared by 0 bases and J by 4 bases, with 12 bases between. The germline CDR1 and CDR2 sequences are GTSNPN and SVGIG (reference sequence). The CDR3 contains 14 residues. The protocol was immunoSEQ multiplex PCR, while the TCRdb copy is restricted to in-frame clones and leaves out a portion. This sample yields 37,000 or so clones, of which 88% are seen a single time; just under 2% belongs to the top ten. This clone appeared a few times. The chain combines TRBV30 with TRBJ1-1; possible D gene TRBD1, 5 bases. The sample taken for sequencing was peripheral blood mononuclear cells. This sequence originates from a woman in her 40s in good health. Some clones in this sample may be carry-over from other donors' samples. CDR3 sequence: CAWSVGGSTTEAFF. CDR3 bases: TGTGCCTGGAGTGTTGGGGGGTCGACCACTGAAGCTTTCTTT.